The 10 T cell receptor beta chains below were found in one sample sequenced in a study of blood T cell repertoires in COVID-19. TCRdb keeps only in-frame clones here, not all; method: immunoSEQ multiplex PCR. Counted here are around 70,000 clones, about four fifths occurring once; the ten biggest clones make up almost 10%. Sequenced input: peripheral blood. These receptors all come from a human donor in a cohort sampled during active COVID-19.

CDR3 sequence: CATSDLGGSEAFF. The CDR3 DNA follows: TGTGCCACCAGTGATTTGGGAGGGTCTGAAGCTTTCTTT. The chain combines TRBV24-1 with TRBJ1-1, with D unresolved. The germline gives CDR1 KGHDR, CDR2 SFDVKD. The CDR3 covers 13 residues. V lost 0 bases and J lost 6, with 7 bases in between.

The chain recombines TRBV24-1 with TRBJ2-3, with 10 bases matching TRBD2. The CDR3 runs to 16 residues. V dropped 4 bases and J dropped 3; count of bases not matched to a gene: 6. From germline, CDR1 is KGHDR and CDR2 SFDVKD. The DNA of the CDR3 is TGTGCCACCAGTGAAAGCGGGAGGGCCGGGACAGATACGCAGTATTTT. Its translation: CATSESGRAGTDTQYF.

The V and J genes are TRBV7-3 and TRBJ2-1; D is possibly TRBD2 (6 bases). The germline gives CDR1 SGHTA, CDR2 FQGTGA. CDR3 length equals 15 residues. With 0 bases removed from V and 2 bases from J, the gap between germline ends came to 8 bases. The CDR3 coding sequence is TGTGCCAGCAGCTTAACTAGCGGAACCTACAATGAGCAGTTCTTC. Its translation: CASSLTSGTYNEQFF.

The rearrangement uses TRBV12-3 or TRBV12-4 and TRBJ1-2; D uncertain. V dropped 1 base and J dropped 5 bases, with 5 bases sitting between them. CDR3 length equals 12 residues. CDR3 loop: CASSLGRYGYTF. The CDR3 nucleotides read TGTGCCAGCAGTTTAGGTCGGTATGGCTACACCTTC.

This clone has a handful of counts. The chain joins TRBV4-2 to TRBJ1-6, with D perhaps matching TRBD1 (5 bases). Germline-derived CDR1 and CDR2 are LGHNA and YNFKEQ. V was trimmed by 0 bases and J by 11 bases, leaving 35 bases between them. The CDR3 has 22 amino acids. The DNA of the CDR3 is TGTGCCAGCAGCCAAGATCCTTCCTTGGGAACGGGACTCTACTCGGCCGGGGCACCCCTCCACTTT. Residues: CASSQDPSLGTGLYSAGAPLHF.

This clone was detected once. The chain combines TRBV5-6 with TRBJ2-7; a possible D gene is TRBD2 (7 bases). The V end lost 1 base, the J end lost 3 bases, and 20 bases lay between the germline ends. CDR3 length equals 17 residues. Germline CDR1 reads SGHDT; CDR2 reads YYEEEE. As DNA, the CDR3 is TGTGCCAGCAGCTTGACGGGGGCGGGGCGGGAGAGCTACGAGCAGTACTTC. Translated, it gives CASSLTGAGRESYEQYF.

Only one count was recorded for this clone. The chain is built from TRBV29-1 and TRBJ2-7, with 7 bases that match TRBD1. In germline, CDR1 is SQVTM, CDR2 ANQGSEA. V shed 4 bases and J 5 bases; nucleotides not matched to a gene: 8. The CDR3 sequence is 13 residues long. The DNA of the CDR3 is TGCAGCGTTGCCGCAGGGGGTCAAAACGAGCAGTACTTC. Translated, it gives CSVAAGGQNEQYF.

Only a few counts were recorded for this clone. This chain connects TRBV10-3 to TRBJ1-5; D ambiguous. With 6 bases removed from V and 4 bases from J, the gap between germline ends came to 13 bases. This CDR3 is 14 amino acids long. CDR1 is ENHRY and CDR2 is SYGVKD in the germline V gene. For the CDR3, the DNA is TGTGCCATCAGCAAGGAGTCGGGTAATCAGCCCCAGCATTTT. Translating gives CAISKESGNQPQHF.

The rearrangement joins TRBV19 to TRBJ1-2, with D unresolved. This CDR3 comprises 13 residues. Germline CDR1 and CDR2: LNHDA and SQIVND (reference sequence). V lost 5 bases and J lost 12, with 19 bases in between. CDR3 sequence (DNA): TGTGCCAGTAGTGAAGTGCACCAGGACGGGAACACCTTC. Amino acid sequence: CASSEVHQDGNTF.

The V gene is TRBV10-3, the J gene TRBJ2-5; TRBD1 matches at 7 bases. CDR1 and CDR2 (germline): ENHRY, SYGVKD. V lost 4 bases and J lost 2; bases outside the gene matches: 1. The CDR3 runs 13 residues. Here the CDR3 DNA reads TGTGCCATCAGTGGGGGACAGCAAGAGACCCAGTACTTC. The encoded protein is CAISGGQQETQYF.